Below, one TCR beta chain is given with its context. The antigen it binds to is not known. The junction departs from germline at one end; a sequencing error may be responsible. First-strand cDNA was synthesized with Superscript III and a set of TRAV- and TRBV-specific primers, covering both TCRalpha and TCRbeta chains. A roughly 19-cycle PCR with Phusion amplified the TCRs, pairing a constant-region primer with the adapter that was attached to the V primers. The isolated mRNA was amplified using the MessageAmp II aRNA Amplification Kit, with in vitro transcription performed for less than 20 hours at 37 degrees C. The Dynabeads mRNA DIRECT Purification Kit was used to isolate the mRNA for TCR sequencing. Indexed Illumina adapters were added in a second roughly 26-cycle Phusion PCR, and the resulting products were purified with AMPure XP beads. Per the original workflow: Custom Perl scripts were used to pool TCR sequences that encoded the same protein, to remove out-of-frame sequences, and to calculate the abundance of each clonotype. TCR sequences supported by only a single read were excluded from analysis. The metrics used to describe the repertoires included Shannon entropy, Gini index, clonality, richness, and the frequency of TCRs shared between repertoires. The public sequencing data were trimmed at Q25 with fastp and processed into clonotypes with MiXCR by TCRdb, which kept only in-frame beta chains. Rows merge per CDR3 protein into single entries with the most common DNA and genes. These V and J calls derive from TCRdb rather than the authors' analysis. The sample has around 13,000 distinct CDR3 sequences on record, more than 60% of them singletons. The ten biggest clones cover 4% to 5.5% of the sample.

Donors were enrolled in RACIN, a single-arm phase I dose-escalation trial combining nivolumab, ipilimumab, aspirin, low-dose cyclophosphamide and low-dose radiotherapy. Eligible patients had advanced, TIL-negative solid tumors. The sample is drawn from a study of low-dose radiotherapy and immunotherapy resistance in tumors (dated by TCRdb to 2021 to 2024). Regarding the complete study: Patients in Cohort 1 were given 0.5 Gy per fraction every 2 weeks, and the prescribed total PTV dose was 6.5 Gy. In Cohort 2, 1 Gy per fraction was delivered every two weeks, for a total of 13 Gy over 26 weeks. Patients were given nivolumab as a 240 mg flat dose every two weeks and ipilimumab at 1 mg/kg every six weeks, with both drugs delivered intravenously. Intravenous cyclophosphamide at 200 mg/m2 was administered every two weeks, one day ahead of each radiation and immunotherapy administration. Patients took aspirin 300 mg orally once daily for four cycles, starting on cycle 1 day 1. The trial did not randomize participants into treatment groups. Eight patients were included in the translational analysis: three from the first dose cohort and the first five from the second dose cohort.

There are 14 amino acids in the CDR3, from cysteine to phenylalanine inclusive. Just the 42-base CDR3 DNA is kept, in frame starting at base 1. The CDR1 and CDR2 encoded by the germline V gene are MNHNS and SASEGT. This receptor was obtained from a human donor with advanced metastatic prostate, ovarian, gallbladder or colorectal cancer (not recorded which). This table probably holds off-target reads from a library built for another chain. The chain is encoded by TRBV6-1 joined to TRBJ2-4; the D element could tentatively be TRBD1 or TRBD2, as 5 bases agree for each. The CDR3: CASSGAGLANVQYF. The base sequence is TGTGCCAGCAGTGGCGCAGGGCTAGCAAACGTTCAGTACTTC.